This TCR beta chain is from a study of OX40 agonist ivuxolimab in advanced cancers. A note on the overall study: Ivuxolimab was a fully human IgG2 agonistic monoclonal antibody targeting the costimulatory receptor OX40 (CD134). Intravenous ivuxolimab was administered to patients every 2 weeks at six dose levels: 0.01, 0.1, 0.3, 1.5, 3 and 10 mg/kg. Of the approximately 54 patients in dose escalation, about 20 had hepatocellular carcinoma, approximately 15 had melanoma, 9 had renal cell carcinoma and 9 had head and neck cancer. In the dose-escalation cohort, roughly 80% of patients were male, and the mean age was about 55 years, with a range of about 20 to 79. Patients were allowed to have had prior anti-PD-1, anti-PD-L1 or anti-CTLA-4 therapy, and more than 35% of the dose-escalation patients had been treated with checkpoint inhibitors. Partial responses were achieved by three dose-escalation patients, of whom one had hepatocellular carcinoma and two had cutaneous melanoma. The purpose of peripheral TCRbeta sequencing was to test whether ivuxolimab changed TCR sequence diversity and led to clonal T-cell expansion. The paper describes the monotherapy dose-escalation part (N of about 50 patients) of the phase I trial of ivuxolimab. The study at large found these results: In partial responders in the 0.1-3.0 mg/kg groups, normalized peripheral clonal expansion was found to be among the lowest, especially among CD8+ T cells. The antigen specificity of the clonally expanded peripheral T cells was not determined. At doses of 0.1 to 3.0 mg/kg, clonal expansion of both CD4+ and CD8+ T cells in blood was seen between baseline and week 6. Low levels of normalized T-cell clonal expansion were also seen in some nonresponding patients. After ivuxolimab, expanded clones were on average more numerous among CD8+ T cells than among CD4+ T cells.

In the case of this clone: The antigen it binds to is not known. Qualities for individual bases were not recorded, and no much larger clone is one base off.

Patients with autoimmune disease history or receiving systemic immunosuppression were excluded from the trial. Peripheral blood for TCR sequencing was drawn from every dose cohort at baseline, at cycle 4 day 1 and at cycle 7 day 1. Samples were obtained from an open-label, multicenter, first-in-human phase I dose-escalation trial of ivuxolimab. The trial enrolled adults with locally advanced or metastatic head and neck squamous cell, hepatocellular, melanoma or renal cell carcinoma. Before TCR sequencing, CD4+ T cells and CD8+ T cells from peripheral blood were sorted into separate populations. For sequencing of the TCRbeta CDR3 region, genomic DNA was extracted from the sorted cells. The immunoSEQ Assay was used for sequencing of TCRbeta CDR3 regions. TCRdb took this table from immuneACCESS and kept in-frame rearrangements with V and J called. Such tables lack part of the clones; where checked against another copy, unresolved V genes explain under half of the gap, and the rest is unexplained. The sample table shows around 76,000 clones, and roughly 90% are seen once. Of the sample, roughly 10% is held by the ten largest clones.

This TCR came from an adult with an advanced solid tumor such as melanoma, head and neck, liver or kidney cancer. The specimen comprised CD4+ or CD8+ T cells sorted from blood, sampled in a trial of the OX40 agonist ivuxolimab.

The CDR3 protein sequence reads: CASRAQTSGYKDEQFF. The DNA sequence follows: TGTGCCAGCAGGGCCCAGACTAGCGGATACAAGGATGAGCAGTTCTTC. The sequence links TRBV14 to TRBJ2-1; TRBD2 fits 9 bases in the junction. V lost 6 bases and J lost 8 bases, and the count of bases not matched to a germline gene is 14. The CDR3 starts with the cysteine, ends with the phenylalanine, and has 16 residues. CDR3 DNA only is kept here, 48 bases in frame from base 1. The germline V gene gives CDR1 as SGHDN and CDR2 as FVKESK.